A single sample gave rise to the 30 T cell receptor beta chains below, sequenced in a study of cytomegalovirus exposure and HLA in healthy donors. In the PCR, 60 Vbeta and 13 Jbeta primers were used. Assay used: immunoSEQ multiplex PCR; TCRdb lists only in-frame clones, some missing. The sample lists some 120,000 clones, 15% occurring once. Material: PBMCs. The source of these receptors is a woman between 18 and 29 years old in good health and CMV-seronegative.

This clone has just a few counts. V and J are TRBV4-2 and TRBJ1-2; tentative D call: TRBD1 (6 bases). Trimming cost V 1 base and J 6 bases, with 15 bases left between them. There are 15 residues in the CDR3. Germline values: CDR1 LGHNA, CDR2 YNFKEQ. The CDR3 here is CASSQVGQGINGYTF. CDR3 nucleotide sequence: TGTGCCAGCAGCCAAGTAGGGCAGGGGATTAATGGCTACACCTTC.

J is TRBJ2-1 and V is TRBV6-1, with 12 bases matching TRBD2. CDR3 size: 16 residues. With 4 bases clipped from V and 4 bases from J, the junction kept 5 bases outside the gene matches. Germline V gene lookup returns CDR1 MNHNS and CDR2 SASEGT. The CDR3 reads CASSVLAGGAYNEQFF. Written as DNA, the CDR3 is TGTGCCAGCAGTGTACTAGCGGGGGGAGCTTACAATGAGCAGTTCTTC.

A few counts support this clone. The chain combines TRBV6-5 with TRBJ1-1, with D maybe TRBD1 (6 bases). Between the trimmed V and J ends, which lost 2 bases and 4 bases, there was a span of 11 bases. The CDR3 is made up of 14 amino acids. CDR1 and CDR2 (germline): MNHEY, SVGAGI. The CDR3 here is CASSYGGFGTEAFF. Here the CDR3 DNA reads TGTGCCAGCAGTTACGGGGGCTTCGGCACTGAAGCTTTCTTT.

This clone was observed a handful of times. The chain couples TRBV7-8 to TRBJ2-6; D not certain. Germline lookup yields CDR1 SGHVS and CDR2 FQNEAQ. The CDR3 length is 16 residues. Trimming left V 3 bases short and J 0 bases short, with 9 bases between. The DNA of the CDR3 is TGTGCCAGCAGCTTTTACCCGGGCTCTGGGGCCAACGTCCTGACTTTC. Amino acids: CASSFYPGSGANVLTF.

This clone has just a few counts. The V call is TRBV6-5, the J call TRBJ2-1, with TRBD2 matching 7 bases. Trimming took 0 bases from V and 8 from J; bases not matched to a gene: 10. There are 16 residues in the CDR3. Germline values: CDR1 MNHEY, CDR2 SVGAGI. Here the CDR3 reads CASSYSIGLVGHEQFF. CDR3 sequence (DNA): TGTGCCAGCAGTTACTCAATTGGACTAGTGGGCCATGAGCAGTTCTTC.

This chain connects TRBV5-1 to TRBJ2-1; 9 bases match TRBD1. Trimming removed 3 bases from V and 6 bases from J; junction bases left unmatched: 10. In germline, CDR1 is SGHRS, CDR2 YFSETQ. CDR3 length: 16 residues. CDR3 in DNA: TGCGCCAGCAGCTCCTACCGGGACAGGGTCGGCAATGAGCAGTTCTTC. This codes for CASSSYRDRVGNEQFF.

There are a few counts of this clone. This chain connects TRBV5-5 to TRBJ2-3; TRBD1 matches 9 bases. This CDR3 has 15 residues. Germline V gene data show CDR1 as SGHKS and CDR2 as YYEKEE (reference sequence). The V segment lost 4 bases and the J segment 4 bases; nucleotides outside the gene matches: 7. The CDR3 nucleotides read TGTGCCAGCAGCCCACGGGACAGGGTTGCAGATACGCAGTATTTT. The encoded protein is CASSPRDRVADTQYF.

V and J are TRBV6-4 and TRBJ2-1, with 7 bases fitting TRBD2. The germline gives CDR1 MRHNA, CDR2 SNTAGT. Germline trimming cut 0 bases from V and 4 bases from J; bases unmatched to any gene: 6. CDR3 length: 16 amino acids. This CDR3 is CASSDSPSGIYNEQFF. As DNA, the CDR3 is TGTGCCAGCAGTGACTCCCCCAGCGGGATTTACAATGAGCAGTTCTTC.

V usage is TRBV9 and J usage is TRBJ2-5; possible D gene TRBD2, 7 bases. Germline CDR1 reads SGDLS; CDR2 reads YYNGEE. V lost 0 bases and J 1 base, leaving 13 bases between the germline ends. CDR3 length: 16 amino acids. The CDR3, as DNA: TGTGCCAGCAGCGTAGGAGGGGGGGGGACCCAAGAGACCCAGTACTTC. As protein: CASSVGGGGTQETQYF.

This chain uses TRBV2 with TRBJ2-1; 9 nucleotides line up with TRBD2. This CDR3 contains 14 residues. Germline V gene lookup returns CDR1 SNHLY and CDR2 FYNNEI. V was clipped by 4 bases and J by 8 bases; unmatched bases: 6. The CDR3 DNA reads as TGTGCCAGCAGTGGGGTAGCGGGGGATGATGAGCAGTTCTTC. Amino acids: CASSGVAGDDEQFF.

This clone came up a few times. V and J are TRBV28 and TRBJ2-7; perhaps TRBD2 as D (6 bases). Trimming left V 6 bases short and J 2 bases short, with 11 bases between. The CDR3 totals 13 residues. From germline, CDR1 is MDHEN and CDR2 SYDVKM. The CDR3 coding sequence is TGTGCCAGCAGCGGAGGGCGGGCCTACGAGCAGTACTTC. Encoded protein: CASSGGRAYEQYF.

The rearrangement links TRBV2 to TRBJ2-1; TRBD2 matches at 8 bases. From germline, CDR1 is SNHLY and CDR2 FYNNEI. The J segment lost 4 bases and the V segment lost 5 bases, leaving 10 bases of the junction unmatched. The CDR3 runs to 16 residues. The CDR3, as DNA: TGTGCCAGCAGTCTTGTAGCGGGATGGGGGTACAATGAGCAGTTCTTC. This gives the protein CASSLVAGWGYNEQFF.

The V call is TRBV6-5, the J call TRBJ2-1; D might be TRBD2 (7 bases). Trimming removed 8 bases at V and 2 bases at J, with 16 bases between. From germline, CDR1 is MNHEY and CDR2 SVGAGI. The CDR3 runs to 15 residues. The CDR3 protein is CASSREGGAYNEQFF. The CDR3 DNA reads as TGTGCCAGCTCCCGCGAAGGGGGGGCCTACAATGAGCAGTTCTTC.

The chain is built from TRBV30 and TRBJ2-1, with TRBD2 matching 11 bases. The junction had 0 bases not matched to a gene; V was cut back by 4 bases and J by 4 bases. The CDR3 has 13 amino acids. The germline V gene has CDR1 GTSNPN and CDR2 SVGIG (reference sequence). The CDR3 bases are TGTGCCTGGATAGCGGGAGGGTACAATGAGCAGTTCTTC. Protein product: CAWIAGGYNEQFF.

This clone turned up a few times. The chain couples TRBV7-3 to TRBJ2-1; D may be TRBD2 (7 bases). Germline CDR1 SGHTA, CDR2 FQGTGA. The V end was cut by 2 bases, the J end by 6 bases, with 17 bases between. The CDR3 runs 16 residues. CDR3 residues: CASSLGVGGPGNEQFF. The CDR3 DNA reads TGTGCCAGCAGCTTAGGGGTGGGGGGGCCCGGCAATGAGCAGTTCTTC.

The chain combines TRBV27 with TRBJ1-1; the D is unclear. V lost 0 bases and J 4 bases, leaving 12 bases between the germline ends. Germline V gives CDR1 MNHEY, CDR2 SMNVEV (reference sequence). The CDR3 sequence is 15 residues long. The CDR3 spells CASSLSGQLGTEAFF. Written as DNA, the CDR3 is TGTGCCAGCAGTTTATCGGGCCAGTTGGGCACTGAAGCTTTCTTT.

The V and J genes are TRBV6-6 and TRBJ2-7, with 7 positions matching TRBD1. J was trimmed by 0 bases and V by 4 bases; bases with no gene match: 6. There are 15 residues in the CDR3. Per the germline V gene, CDR1 is MNHNY and CDR2 is SVGAGI (reference sequence). The CDR3 here is CASSFSGTVSYEQYF. CDR3 in DNA: TGTGCCAGCAGTTTTTCCGGGACAGTCTCCTACGAGCAGTACTTC.

This clone showed up just a few times. The V call is TRBV4-2, the J call TRBJ2-5, with D possibly matching TRBD2 (7 bases). The CDR3 totals 15 residues. V was cut by 0 bases and J by 5 bases, with 13 bases left in between. Germline CDR1 is LGHNA and CDR2 is YNFKEQ. The CDR3 sequence: CASSQDRGASETQYF. CDR3 in DNA: TGTGCCAGCAGCCAAGATCGGGGGGCGAGTGAGACCCAGTACTTC.

This clone was counted a few times. This chain connects TRBV28 to TRBJ1-1; 7 bases agree with TRBD1. V shed 5 bases and J 2 bases; nucleotides not matched to a gene: 8. The length of the CDR3 is 15 residues. CDR1 and CDR2 (germline): MDHEN, SYDVKM. The chain's CDR3 is CASSPWTGANTEAFF. For the CDR3, the DNA is TGTGCCAGCAGTCCTTGGACAGGTGCCAACACTGAAGCTTTCTTT.

In nucleotides, the CDR3 is TGTGCCAGCAGCGCGGGACTAGGAGGCGCAGATACGCAGTATTTT. Protein: CASSAGLGGADTQYF. The rearrangement joins TRBV9 to TRBJ2-3; 8 bases are shared with TRBD2. V dropped 3 bases and J dropped 4; count of bases not matched to a gene: 7. This CDR3 is 15 amino acids long. The germline V gene encodes CDR1 SGDLS and CDR2 YYNGEE.

This clone was found a few times. The genes are TRBV4-1 and TRBJ1-2; D unresolved. V lost 3 bases and J lost 6, with 11 bases in between. The CDR3 length is 13 residues. Looked up from germline, CDR1 is MGHRA and CDR2 is YSYEKL. CDR3 sequence: CASSQLGLNGYTF. Here the CDR3 DNA reads TGCGCCAGCAGCCAGCTCGGACTAAATGGCTACACCTTC.

This chain uses TRBV19 with TRBJ2-7; 7 bases agree with TRBD2. Per germline, CDR1 LNHDA and CDR2 SQIVND (reference sequence). V was pared by 3 bases and J by 6 bases, with 8 bases of the junction left unmatched. The CDR3 totals 14 residues. In DNA, the CDR3 is TGTGCCAGTAGTATTCCATCGCCGGGGGGCGAGCAGTACTTC. This codes for CASSIPSPGGEQYF. The full variable domain, in which reference TRBV19 and TRBJ2-7 provide the parts outside the CDR3, is DGGITQSPKYLFRKEGQNVTLSCEQNLNHDAMYWYRQDPGQGLRLIYYSQIVNDFQKGDIAEGYSVSREKKESFPLTVTSAQKNPTAFYLCASSIPSPGGEQYFGPGTRLTVT.

V gene TRBV5-1 combines with J gene TRBJ2-5, with D perhaps TRBD1 (6 bases). Germline V lookup: CDR1 SGHRS, CDR2 YFSETQ. This CDR3 has 14 amino acids. Trimming cost V 0 bases and J 5 bases, with 11 bases left between them. The CDR3 nucleotides read TGCGCCAGCAGCTTGGATAGAAGGGGGGAGACCCAGTACTTC. It is translated as CASSLDRRGETQYF.

In this sample, this clone turned up a few times. The chain joins TRBV4-3 to TRBJ1-2; no definite D call. Germline-derived CDR1 and CDR2 are LGHNA and YSLEER. The CDR3 runs to 14 residues. Trimming removed 0 bases at V and 2 bases at J, with 7 bases between. In DNA, the CDR3 is TGCGCCAGCAGCCAAGATGGGCAGAACTATGGCTACACCTTC. Translated, it gives CASSQDGQNYGYTF.

The rearrangement links TRBV7-6 to TRBJ2-7, with 7 bases fitting TRBD1. Losses at the gene ends were 5 bases for V and 5 bases for J; bases not matched to a gene: 9. The CDR3 has 14 amino acids. Germline lookup yields CDR1 SGHVS and CDR2 FNYEAQ. DNA for the CDR3: TGTGCCAGCAGCGCCTTAGGGGGCATCCACGAGCAGTACTTC. This sequence encodes CASSALGGIHEQYF. Full variable domain (missing parts from reference TRBV7-6 and TRBJ2-7): GAGVSQSPRYKVTKRGQDVALRCDPISGHVSLYWYRQALGQGPEFLTYFNYEAQQDKSGLPNDRFSAERPEGSISTLTIQRTEQRDSAMYRCASSALGGIHEQYFGPGTRLTVT.

CDR3 in DNA: TGTGCCAGCAGCTTGGCCATCCTAGCGGGCGACACCGGGGAGCTGTTTTTT. Amino acid sequence: CASSLAILAGDTGELFF. The rearrangement joins TRBV5-6 to TRBJ2-2; 8 bases are shared with TRBD2. V lost 0 bases and J lost 3; bases outside the gene matches: 7. The CDR3 loop spans 17 amino acids. Germline-derived CDR1 and CDR2 are SGHDT and YYEEEE.

This clone occurred once. This chain connects TRBV19 to TRBJ2-1, with 10 nucleotides matching TRBD2. This CDR3 region has 15 residues. Germline CDR1 is LNHDA and CDR2 is SQIVND (reference sequence). Losses at the gene ends were 5 bases for V and 6 bases for J; bases not matched to a gene: 7. The CDR3 reads CASSQSGGAGNEQFF. The CDR3, as DNA: TGTGCCAGTAGTCAAAGCGGGGGGGCCGGCAATGAGCAGTTCTTC.

On this clone: The junction departs from germline at one end; a sequencing error may be responsible. The chain combines TRBV5-1 with TRBJ2-5, with 13 bases that match TRBD2. Germline CDR1 and CDR2: SGHRS and YFSETQ. The CDR3 is 16 amino acids. The CDR3 loop reads CARSLVGTSGVETQYF. DNA for the CDR3: TGCGCCAGAAGCTTGGTCGGGACTAGCGGGGTAGAGACCCAGTACTTC.

This clone was picked up a small number of times. This chain links TRBV4-2 with TRBJ1-2; 7 positions agree with TRBD1. J lost 4 bases, V lost 0 bases, and 5 bases had no gene match. The germline V gene encodes CDR1 LGHNA and CDR2 YNFKEQ. The CDR3 spans 15 residues. Here the CDR3 reads CASSQDGGTVYGYTF. In DNA, the CDR3 is TGTGCCAGCAGCCAAGATGGAGGGACAGTCTATGGCTACACCTTC.

The chain carries TRBV6-6 and TRBJ1-1; the match to TRBD1 covers 7 bases. Germline V CDR1 and CDR2: MNHNY, SVGAGI (reference sequence). The CDR3 has 12 amino acids. Trimming took 6 bases from V and 5 from J; bases not matched to a gene: 3. The CDR3 loop is CASSWTGTEAFF. CDR3 nucleotide sequence: TGTGCCAGCAGCTGGACAGGAACTGAAGCTTTCTTT.